This T cell receptor beta chain appears in the sequencing data of a study of blood T cells in healthy people across ages. Regarding the study as a whole: Calculation of diversity from one million T cells yielded estimates considered to be underestimates. Strong correlation existed between TCR beta diversity and naive T cell percentage.

The CDR3 spans 15 residues. From germline, CDR1 is SGHDT and CDR2 YYEEEE. V lost 4 bases and J lost 8, with 19 bases in between. Primed by a sample-barcoded 5' primer and a J-beta primer mix, a second PCR proceeded for roughly 7 to 11 cycles. Each cDNA molecule carried a tag from a template-switch adaptor that contained 12 random nucleotides. TCRdb processed the 5' RACE reads anew with MiXCR; each CDR3 protein has one entry. The sample lists about a million distinct CDR3 sequences, around 46% seen once, with 13% in the top ten. As concerns this clonotype: Its matching antigen is unknown.

This sequence was found in a young man in good health. This sequence joins TRBV5-6 and TRBJ2-1; D is possibly TRBD1 or TRBD2 (5 bases each). Specimen: blood. The CDR3 is CASSKNRDGTYEQFF. As DNA, the CDR3 is TGTGCCAGCAGCAAGAACCGGGACGGAACATATGAGCAGTTCTTC.